What follows describes a single T cell receptor beta chain. From germline, CDR1 is MNHNY and CDR2 SVGAGI (reference sequence). This CDR3 is built from 13 residues. J lost 4 bases, V lost 6 bases, and 3 bases had no gene match. The source of the sample is a study of blood T cell repertoires in COVID-19. The wider study: Whether acute or convalescent, the COVID-19 samples came from the United States, Italy and Spain. T cells, B-cell-depleted T cells, or PBMCs provided the cDNA or gDNA that served as material.

Authors' analysis steps: From reference gene primer amplification, estimates of nucleated cell counts were derived. Libraries were prepared by immunoSEQ multiplex PCR; TCRdb keeps only in-frame clonotypes and omits some of them. V and J calls and clone size are given by that table; D and trimming were obtained from the DNA. The repertoire holds about 120,000 clones, roughly nine tenths seen once, with approximately 8% in the top ten. The clonotype was recovered from a man between 65 and 85 years old who had recovered from COVID-19. The chain employs TRBV6-6 and TRBJ1-1; 9 nucleotides align to TRBD1. Sequences were obtained from peripheral blood. CDR3: CASSDRGVTEAFF. The CDR3 nucleotides read TGTGCCAGCAGCGACAGGGGGGTCACTGAAGCTTTCTTT.